A selection of T cell receptor beta chains follows, all from one sample in a study of PD-L1 blockade in urothelial cancer. Data came from immunoSEQ multiplex PCR; TCRdb stores just in-frame clones and leaves some out. This table has some 56,000 clones, about 85% appearing once. Specimen: PBMCs, collected around atezolizumab (anti-PD-L1) treatment. All receptors derive from a man between 65 and 85 years old with urothelial cancer. The CDR3 runs from the conserved cysteine through the conserved F or W. The order of the fields is D gene, clone size, V gene, J gene, CDR3 DNA, CDR3 protein. A D gene is named only where the DNA matches it firmly. Part of the rows lack a size; the others show once, few, many or a class for expanded clones.

D gene: NA; clone size: NA; V gene: TRBV4-1; J gene: TRBJ2-1; CDR3 DNA: TGCGCCAGCAGCCAAGACTACGGTTACTACAATGAGCAGTTCTTC; CDR3 protein: CASSQDYGYYNEQFF
D gene: TRBD1; clone size: NA; V gene: TRBV7-8; J gene: TRBJ1-2; CDR3 DNA: TGTGCCAGCAGCCCCCGCGGGACCCCCGAGACAGGGGGCTACACCTTC; CDR3 protein: CASSPRGTPETGGYTF
D gene: TRBD2; clone size: NA; V gene: TRBV11-3; J gene: TRBJ2-1; CDR3 DNA: TGTGCCAGCAGTCGGACTAGCGGGAGAGTAGGTGAGCAGTTCTTC; CDR3 protein: CASSRTSGRVGEQFF
D gene: NA; clone size: NA; V gene: TRBV18; J gene: TRBJ2-2; CDR3 DNA: TGTGCCAGCTCACCACGGGACACTAACACCGGGGAGCTGTTTTTT; CDR3 protein: CASSPRDTNTGELFF
D gene: NA; clone size: NA; V gene: TRBV30; J gene: TRBJ2-1; CDR3 DNA: TGTGCCACATATAGGACCCGGGGTGAGCAGTTCTTC; CDR3 protein: CATYRTRGEQFF
D gene: NA; clone size: NA; V gene: TRBV6-5; J gene: TRBJ2-2; CDR3 DNA: TGTGCCAGCAGTTACTCGGGACTCCCGGACACCGGGGAGCTGTTTTTT; CDR3 protein: CASSYSGLPDTGELFF
D gene: NA; clone size: NA; V gene: TRBV4-1; J gene: TRBJ2-7; CDR3 DNA: TGCGCCAGCAGCCAAGGGTACTCGAGGTCCTACGAGCAGTACTTC; CDR3 protein: CASSQGYSRSYEQYF
D gene: TRBD1; clone size: NA; V gene: TRBV7-8; J gene: TRBJ2-7; CDR3 DNA: TGTGCCAGCAGCTTAGCGGGACAGGGGAGATACGAGCAGTACTTC; CDR3 protein: CASSLAGQGRYEQYF
D gene: TRBD2; clone size: NA; V gene: TRBV28; J gene: TRBJ2-3; CDR3 DNA: TGTGCCAGCAGTTTAGCCGCGGCTAGCGGGAGTCCAGATACGCAGTATTTT; CDR3 protein: CASSLAAASGSPDTQYF
D gene: TRBD2; clone size: NA; V gene: TRBV9; J gene: TRBJ2-5; CDR3 DNA: TGTGCCAGCAGCAGATGGGGACTAGCGGGAGGGGGAGAGACCCAGTACTTC; CDR3 protein: CASSRWGLAGGGETQYF
D gene: NA; clone size: NA; V gene: TRBV5-6; J gene: TRBJ1-1; CDR3 DNA: TGTGCCAGCAGCGGATACAGCGGGACTGTTGAAGCTTTCTTT; CDR3 protein: CASSGYSGTVEAFF
D gene: NA; clone size: few; V gene: TRBV11-2; J gene: TRBJ2-5; CDR3 DNA: TGTGCCAGCAGCTTAGGAGGGATATTCCAAGAGACCCAGTACTTC; CDR3 protein: CASSLGGIFQETQYF
D gene: NA; clone size: NA; V gene: TRBV7-9; J gene: TRBJ2-1; CDR3 DNA: TGTGCCAGCAGCTTACCTGACACATACTACAATGAGCAGTTCTTC; CDR3 protein: CASSLPDTYYNEQFF
D gene: NA; clone size: NA; V gene: TRBV19; J gene: TRBJ2-5; CDR3 DNA: TGTGCCAGTAGTCTCGGGGTTCTGGAGACCCAGTACTTC; CDR3 protein: CASSLGVLETQYF
D gene: NA; clone size: NA; V gene: TRBV5-6; J gene: TRBJ1-2; CDR3 DNA: TGTGCCAGCAGCCTCGGGGGGTCTAACTATGGCTACACCTTC; CDR3 protein: CASSLGGSNYGYTF